The source of this T cell receptor (beta chain) is a study of CD8 T cells in ankylosing spondylitis. TCRdb analysed the 5' RACE reads with MiXCR anew, one entry per CDR3 protein. Of approximately 130,000 distinct CDR3 sequences in the sample, 10% to 12% were seen once. This clonotype was seen repeatedly, ten times or more. V lost 5 bases and J 5 bases, leaving 19 bases between the germline ends. The length of the CDR3 is 16 residues. Looked up from germline, CDR1 is SGHTA and CDR2 is FQGNSA. The specimen was blood, either unsorted or a sorted T cell fraction (not recorded which). The V gene is TRBV7-2, the J gene TRBJ2-1, with D perhaps matching TRBD1 or TRBD2 (5 bases each). The source is a female donor with ankylosing spondylitis or in good health (not recorded which). The CDR3 reads CASSMGGGNINNEQFF. The CDR3 nucleotides read TGTGCCAGCAGCATGGGTGGGGGAAACATCAACAATGAGCAGTTCTTC.